The rows below give T cell receptor beta chains drawn from one sample of a study of CD8 T cells in ankylosing spondylitis. TCRdb recomputed calls from the 5' RACE reads with MiXCR, one row per CDR3 protein. Of 250,000 or so distinct CDR3 sequences detected, around 25% appear once; the ten largest clones hold roughly 0.67%. The source material was blood, either unsorted or a sorted T cell fraction (not recorded which). The receptors stem from a male donor with ankylosing spondylitis or in good health (not recorded which). Each CDR3 is given with its conserved first and last residue. A D gene is named only where the DNA matches it firmly. Expanded clones get a size class; other rows say once, few or many, or leave the size out.

>TRBJ2-7|NA|TRBV6-6|many
CASSYSGEREQYF
TGTGCCAGCAGTTACTCGGGGGAAAGGGAGCAGTACTTC
>TRBJ2-5|TRBD1|TRBV5-1|few
CASSDQGAGETQYF
TGCGCCAGCAGCGACCAGGGGGCCGGGGAGACCCAGTACTTC
>TRBJ1-1|NA|TRBV20-1|NA
CSAKRGPANTEAFF
TGCAGTGCAAAGCGGGGGCCCGCGAACACTGAAGCTTTCTTT
>TRBJ2-7|TRBD2|TRBV29-1|NA
CSVEGTSGGSYEQYF
TGCAGCGTTGAAGGAACTAGCGGGGGTTCCTACGAGCAGTACTTC
>TRBJ2-7|NA|TRBV29-1|few
CSARTPSYEQYF
TGCAGCGCCCGGACGCCCAGCTACGAGCAGTACTTC
>TRBJ1-4|TRBD1|TRBV10-3|many
CATKAEGAPGEKLFF
TGTGCCACAAAAGCCGAGGGGGCGCCCGGTGAAAAACTGTTTTTT
>TRBJ1-1|NA|TRBV12-3/TRBV12-4|few
CASSSTEAFF
TGTGCCAGCAGTTCCACTGAAGCTTTCTTT
>TRBJ1-3|TRBD1|TRBV2|many
CASRPTGTGTGNTIYF
TGTGCCAGCAGACCCACCGGGACAGGGACTGGAAACACCATATATTTT
>TRBJ2-7|NA|TRBV28|many
CASSIQGYEQYF
TGTGCCAGCAGTATACAGGGCTACGAGCAGTACTTC
>TRBJ2-2|NA|TRBV10-2|many
CASSPGYTGELFF
TGCGCCAGCAGCCCAGGGTATACCGGGGAGCTGTTTTTT
>TRBJ1-1|NA|TRBV29-1|many
CSVDQPEAFF
TGCAGCGTTGATCAGCCTGAAGCTTTCTTT
>TRBJ2-2|NA|TRBV29-1|NA
CSVQGLPNTGELFF
TGCAGCGTTCAAGGGCTGCCGAACACCGGGGAGCTGTTTTTT
>TRBJ2-1|TRBD2|TRBV6-5|few
CASSSGASGGHEQFF
TGTGCCAGCAGTTCCGGGGCTAGCGGGGGCCATGAGCAGTTCTTC
>TRBJ2-3|TRBD1|TRBV28|NA
CASSLDRPLSNTQYF
TGTGCCAGCAGTTTGGACAGGCCTCTCTCAAATACGCAGTATTTT
>TRBJ2-4|TRBD1|TRBV5-1|many
CASSVDRVGDIQYF
TGCGCCAGCAGCGTTGACAGGGTTGGGGACATTCAGTACTTC
>TRBJ2-1|TRBD1|TRBV20-1|NA
CSARAFGQGEFNEQFF
TGCAGTGCTAGAGCCTTCGGACAGGGAGAGTTCAATGAGCAGTTCTTC
>TRBJ2-1|NA|TRBV11-2|NA
CASSLLLDNEQFF
TGTGCCAGCAGCTTACTCCTGGACAATGAGCAGTTCTTC